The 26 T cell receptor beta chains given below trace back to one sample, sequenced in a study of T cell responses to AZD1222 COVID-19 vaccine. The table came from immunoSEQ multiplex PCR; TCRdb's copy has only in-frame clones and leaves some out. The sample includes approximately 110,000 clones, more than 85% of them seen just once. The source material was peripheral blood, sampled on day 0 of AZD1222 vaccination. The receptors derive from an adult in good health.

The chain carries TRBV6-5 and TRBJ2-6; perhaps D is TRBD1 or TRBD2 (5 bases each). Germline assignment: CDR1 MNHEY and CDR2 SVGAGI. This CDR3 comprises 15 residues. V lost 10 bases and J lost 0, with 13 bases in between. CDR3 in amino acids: CATQGRNSGANVLTF. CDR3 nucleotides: TGTGCCACCCAGGGACGTAACTCTGGGGCCAACGTCCTGACTTTC.

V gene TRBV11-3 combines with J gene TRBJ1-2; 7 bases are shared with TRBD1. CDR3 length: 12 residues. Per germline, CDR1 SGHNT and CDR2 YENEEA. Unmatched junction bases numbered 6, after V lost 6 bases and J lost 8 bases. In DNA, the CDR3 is TGTGCCAGCAGATTTCAGGGGGAGGGCTACACCTTC. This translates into CASRFQGEGYTF.

The CDR3 coding sequence is TGTGCCAGCAGCTCCGCCGGCGGGACAGCCCAAGAGACCCAGTACTTC. Translated: CASSSAGGTAQETQYF. The chain combines TRBV13 with TRBJ2-5, with TRBD1 as a possible D gene (7 bases). The CDR3 is made up of 16 amino acids. V gave up 4 bases and J gave up 1 base, with 16 bases separating them. Per germline, CDR1 PRHDT and CDR2 FYEKMQ (reference sequence).

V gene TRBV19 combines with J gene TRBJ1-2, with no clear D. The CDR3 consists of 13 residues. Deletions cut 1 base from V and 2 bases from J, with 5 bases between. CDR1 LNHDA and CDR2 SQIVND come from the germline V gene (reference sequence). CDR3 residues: CASSIGLNYGYTF. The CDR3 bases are TGTGCCAGTAGTATAGGACTCAACTATGGCTACACCTTC.

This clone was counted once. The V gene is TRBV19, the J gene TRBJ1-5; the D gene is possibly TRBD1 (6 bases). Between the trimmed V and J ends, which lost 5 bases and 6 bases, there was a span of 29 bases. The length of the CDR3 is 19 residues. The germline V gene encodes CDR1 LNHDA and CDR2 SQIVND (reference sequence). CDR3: CASSPPGRGAKGSGQPQHF. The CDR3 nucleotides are TGTGCCAGTAGTCCACCGGGTCGGGGGGCCAAGGGGTCCGGTCAGCCCCAGCATTTT.

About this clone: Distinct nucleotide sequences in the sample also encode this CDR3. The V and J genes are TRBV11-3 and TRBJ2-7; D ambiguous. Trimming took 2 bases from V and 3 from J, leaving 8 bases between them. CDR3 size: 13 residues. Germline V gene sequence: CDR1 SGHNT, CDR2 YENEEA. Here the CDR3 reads CASSLTENYEQYF. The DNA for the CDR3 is TGTGCCAGCAGCTTAACCGAGAACTACGAGCAGTACTTC.

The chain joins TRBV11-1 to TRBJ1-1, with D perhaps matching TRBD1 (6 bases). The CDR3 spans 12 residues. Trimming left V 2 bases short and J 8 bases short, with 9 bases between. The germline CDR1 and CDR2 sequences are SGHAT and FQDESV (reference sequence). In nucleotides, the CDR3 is TGTGCCAGCAGCTTACAGGGGAAAGAAGCTTTCTTT. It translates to CASSLQGKEAFF.

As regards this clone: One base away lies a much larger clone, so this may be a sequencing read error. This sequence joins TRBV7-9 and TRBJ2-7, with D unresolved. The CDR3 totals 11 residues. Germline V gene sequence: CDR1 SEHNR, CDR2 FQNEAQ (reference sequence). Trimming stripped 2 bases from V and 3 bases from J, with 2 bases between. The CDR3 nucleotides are TGTGCCAGCAGCTTAAACTACGAGCAGTACTTC. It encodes CASSLNYEQYF. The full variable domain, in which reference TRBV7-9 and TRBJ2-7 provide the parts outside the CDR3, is DTGVSQNPRHKITKRGQNVTFRCDPISEHNRLYWYRQTLGQGPEFLTYFQNEAQLEKSRLLSDRFSAERPKGSFSTLEIQRTEQGDSAMYLCASSLNYEQYFGPGTRLTVT.

CDR3 DNA sequence: TGTGCCTGGAACCCCCCGGGACTAGCGGGGGGGGCCCAGTACTTC. Its protein product is CAWNPPGLAGGAQYF. The gene calls are TRBV30 and TRBJ2-5; the match to TRBD2 covers 16 bases. Germline-derived CDR1 and CDR2 are GTSNPN and SVGIG (reference sequence). This CDR3 contains 15 residues. Trimming cost V 4 bases and J 9 bases; bases outside gene matches: 8.

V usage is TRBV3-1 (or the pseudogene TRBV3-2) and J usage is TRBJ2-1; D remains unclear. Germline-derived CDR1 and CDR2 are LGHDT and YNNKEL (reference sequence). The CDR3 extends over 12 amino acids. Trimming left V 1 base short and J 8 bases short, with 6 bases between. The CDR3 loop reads CASSQGGYEQFF. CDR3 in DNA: TGTGCCAGCAGCCAAGGGGGTTATGAGCAGTTCTTC.

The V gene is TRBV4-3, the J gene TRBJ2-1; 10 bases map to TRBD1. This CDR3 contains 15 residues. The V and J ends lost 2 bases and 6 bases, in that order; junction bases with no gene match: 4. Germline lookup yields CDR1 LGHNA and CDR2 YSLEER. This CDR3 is CASSQPGTGANEQFF. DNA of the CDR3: TGCGCCAGCAGCCAACCCGGGACAGGGGCCAATGAGCAGTTCTTC.

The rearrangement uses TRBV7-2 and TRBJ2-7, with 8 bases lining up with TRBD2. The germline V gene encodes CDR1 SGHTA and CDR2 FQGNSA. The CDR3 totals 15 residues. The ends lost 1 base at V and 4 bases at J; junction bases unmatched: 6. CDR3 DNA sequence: TGTGCCAGCAGCTTAGAAGCGGGAGAAGGTTACGAGCAGTACTTC. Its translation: CASSLEAGEGYEQYF. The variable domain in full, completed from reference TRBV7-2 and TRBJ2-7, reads GAGVSQSPSNKVTEKGKDVELRCDPISGHTALYWYRQSLGQGLEFLIYFQGNSAPDKSGLPSDRFSAERTGGSVSTLTIQRTQQEDSAVYLCASSLEAGEGYEQYFGPGTRLTVT.

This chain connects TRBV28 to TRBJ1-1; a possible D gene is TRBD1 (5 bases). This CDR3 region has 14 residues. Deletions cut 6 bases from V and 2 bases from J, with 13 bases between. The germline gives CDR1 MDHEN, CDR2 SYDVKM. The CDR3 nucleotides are TGTGCCAGCAGACGGGGGTTGGTAAACACTGAAGCTTTCTTT. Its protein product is CASRRGLVNTEAFF.

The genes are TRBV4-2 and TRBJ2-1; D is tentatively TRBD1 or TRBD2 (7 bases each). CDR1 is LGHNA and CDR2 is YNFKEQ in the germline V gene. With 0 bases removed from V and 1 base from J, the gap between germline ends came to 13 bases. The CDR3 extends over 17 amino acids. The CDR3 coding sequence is TGTGCCAGCAGCCAAGATCAGGGGGGGTGGTCCTACAATGAGCAGTTCTTC. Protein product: CASSQDQGGWSYNEQFF.

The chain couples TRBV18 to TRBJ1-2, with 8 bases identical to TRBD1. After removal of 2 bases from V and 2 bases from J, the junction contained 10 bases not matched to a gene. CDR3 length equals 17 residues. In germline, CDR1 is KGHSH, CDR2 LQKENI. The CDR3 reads CASSPRTEQGGNYGYTF. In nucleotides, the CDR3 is TGTGCCAGCTCACCAAGGACGGAACAGGGGGGGAACTATGGCTACACCTTC.

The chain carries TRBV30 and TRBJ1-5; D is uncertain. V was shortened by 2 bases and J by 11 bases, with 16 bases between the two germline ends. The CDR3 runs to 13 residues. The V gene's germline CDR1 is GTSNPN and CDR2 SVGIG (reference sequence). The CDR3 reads CAWSPGTLGTQHF. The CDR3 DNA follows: TGTGCCTGGAGTCCCGGTACCTTAGGCACCCAGCATTTT.

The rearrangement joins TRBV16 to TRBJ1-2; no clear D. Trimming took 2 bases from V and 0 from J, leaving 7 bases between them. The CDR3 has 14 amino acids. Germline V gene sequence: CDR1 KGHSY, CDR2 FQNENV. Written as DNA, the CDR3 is TGTGCCAGCAGCCAAGCCACCCCTAACTATGGCTACACCTTC. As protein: CASSQATPNYGYTF.

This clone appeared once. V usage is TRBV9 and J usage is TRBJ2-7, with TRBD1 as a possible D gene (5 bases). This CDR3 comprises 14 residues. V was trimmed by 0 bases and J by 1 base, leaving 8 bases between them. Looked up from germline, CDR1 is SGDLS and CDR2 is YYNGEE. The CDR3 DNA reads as TGTGCCAGCAGCGTAGGCTCAGGGTCCTACGAGCAGTACTTC. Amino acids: CASSVGSGSYEQYF.

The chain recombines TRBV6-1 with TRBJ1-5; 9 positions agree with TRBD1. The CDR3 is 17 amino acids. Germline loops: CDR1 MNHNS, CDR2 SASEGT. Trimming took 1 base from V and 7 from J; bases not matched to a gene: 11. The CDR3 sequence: CASSEVIIQGAGQPQHF. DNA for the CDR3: TGTGCCAGCAGTGAAGTAATCATACAGGGGGCAGGCCAGCCCCAGCATTTT.

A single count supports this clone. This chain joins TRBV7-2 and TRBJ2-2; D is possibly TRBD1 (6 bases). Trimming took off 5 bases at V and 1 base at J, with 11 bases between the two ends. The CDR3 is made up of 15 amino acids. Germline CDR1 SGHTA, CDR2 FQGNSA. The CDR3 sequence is CASSLRQVNTGELFF. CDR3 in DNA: TGTGCCAGCAGCCTCAGACAGGTGAACACCGGGGAGCTGTTTTTT.

In DNA form, the CDR3 reads TGTGCCAGCAGTTACTCCTCCTACGAGCAGTACTTC. Amino acids: CASSYSSYEQYF. The V and J genes are TRBV6-2 or TRBV6-3 and TRBJ2-7; D gene unclear. The V end was cut by 0 bases, the J end by 0 bases, with 0 bases between. This CDR3 spans 12 amino acids. Germline V gene sequence: CDR1 MNHEY, CDR2 SVGEGT.

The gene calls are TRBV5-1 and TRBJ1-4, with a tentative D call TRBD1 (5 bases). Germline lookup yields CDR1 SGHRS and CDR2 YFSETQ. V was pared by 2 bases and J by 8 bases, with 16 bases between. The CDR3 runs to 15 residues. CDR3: CASSFEGWPSEKLFF. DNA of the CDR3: TGCGCCAGCAGCTTTGAGGGGTGGCCGAGCGAAAAACTGTTTTTT. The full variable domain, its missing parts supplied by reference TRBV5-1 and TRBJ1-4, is KAGVTQTPRYLIKTRGQQVTLSCSPISGHRSVSWYQQTPGQGLQFLFEYFSETQRNKGNFPGRFSGRQFSNSRSEMNVSTLELGDSALYLCASSFEGWPSEKLFFGSGTQLSVL.

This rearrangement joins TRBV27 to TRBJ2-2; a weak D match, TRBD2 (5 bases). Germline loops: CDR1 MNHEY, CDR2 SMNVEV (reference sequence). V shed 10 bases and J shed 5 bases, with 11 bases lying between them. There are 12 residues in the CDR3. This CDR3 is CATLGSTGELFF. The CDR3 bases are TGTGCCACTTTAGGGAGTACCGGGGAGCTGTTTTTT.

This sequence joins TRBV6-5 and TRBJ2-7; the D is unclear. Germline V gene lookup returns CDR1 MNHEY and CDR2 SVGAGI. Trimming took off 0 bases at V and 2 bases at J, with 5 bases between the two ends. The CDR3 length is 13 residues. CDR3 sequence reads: CASSYSIAYEQYF. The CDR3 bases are TGTGCCAGCAGTTACTCGATTGCCTACGAGCAGTACTTC.

The CDR3 DNA reads TGTGCCAGCAGTTCCCCCGACAGCCAGAGCACAGATACGCAGTATTTT. It yields the protein CASSSPDSQSTDTQYF. The rearrangement joins TRBV28 to TRBJ2-3, with D tentatively TRBD1 (5 bases). V was trimmed by 4 bases and J by 0 bases, leaving 14 bases between them. The CDR3 length is 16 residues. Germline loops: CDR1 MDHEN, CDR2 SYDVKM.

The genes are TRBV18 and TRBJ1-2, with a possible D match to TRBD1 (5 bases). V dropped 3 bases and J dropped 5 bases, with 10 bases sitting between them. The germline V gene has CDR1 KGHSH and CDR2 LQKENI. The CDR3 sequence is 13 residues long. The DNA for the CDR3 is TGTGCCAGCTCACCCCCAGGGCTTTATGGCTACACCTTC. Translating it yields CASSPPGLYGYTF.